Shown below are 13 T cell receptor beta chains from a single sample sequenced in a study of cytomegalovirus exposure and HLA in healthy donors. The PCR was carried out with 60 Vbeta primers and 13 Jbeta primers. Method: immunoSEQ multiplex PCR; TCRdb's copy keeps in-frame clones and lacks some. Among approximately 88,000 clones listed, roughly 76% were seen once. The source material was PBMCs. The receptors originated from a male donor in good health and CMV-seronegative.

The CDR3 DNA is TGTGCCTGGAGTAAAGTAGGGGGCCAGCCCCAGCATTTT. Translating it yields CAWSKVGGQPQHF. The chain couples TRBV30 to TRBJ1-5; TRBD1 matches 7 bases. V gave up 2 bases and J gave up 7 bases; unmatched junction bases: 5. This CDR3 spans 13 amino acids. Looked up from germline, CDR1 is GTSNPN and CDR2 is SVGIG (reference sequence). Supplemented by reference TRBV30 and TRBJ1-5, the full variable domain reads SQTIHQWPATLVQPVGSPLSLECTVEGTSNPNLYWYRQAAGRGLQLLFYSVGIGQISSEVPQNLSASRPQDRQFILSSKKLLLSDSGFYLCAWSKVGGQPQHFGDGTRLSIL.

The chain combines TRBV6-5 with TRBJ1-2; TRBD1 matches 9 bases. This CDR3 spans 14 amino acids. The ends lost 6 bases at V and 3 bases at J; junction bases unmatched: 5. CDR1 is MNHEY, CDR2 SVGAGI, per germline. This chain's CDR3 is CASRGTGSDYGYTF. The CDR3 DNA follows: TGTGCCAGCAGGGGGACAGGGTCCGACTATGGCTACACCTTC.

The rearrangement links TRBV2 to TRBJ2-7, with D perhaps TRBD1 (6 bases). From germline, CDR1 is SNHLY and CDR2 FYNNEI. This CDR3 is 12 amino acids long. V was clipped by 3 bases and J by 6 bases, with 9 bases between them. The CDR3 reads CASSDQGIEQYF. Here the CDR3 DNA reads TGTGCCAGCAGTGACCAGGGGATCGAGCAGTACTTC.

The genes are TRBV5-8 and TRBJ2-5; D remains ambiguous. With the DNA end fitting TRBJ2-7 better, the J assignment may be wrong. The CDR3 is made up of 12 amino acids. Germline V gene data show CDR1 as SGHTS and CDR2 as YDEGEE. CDR3 loop: CASTEWAYEQYF. CDR3 in DNA: TGTGCCAGCACCGAATGGGCCTACGAGCAGTACTTC.

The V and J genes are TRBV6-1 and TRBJ1-1; D is undetermined. Germline V gene lookup returns CDR1 MNHNS and CDR2 SASEGT. This CDR3 has 14 amino acids. V gave up 7 bases and J gave up 2 bases, with 14 bases separating them. The CDR3 coding sequence is TGTGCCAGCACCCCCGGCCCGGGTAACACTGAAGCTTTCTTT. Amino acids: CASTPGPGNTEAFF.

The rearrangement joins TRBV7-9 to TRBJ2-3, with 12 bases matching TRBD1. V was clipped by 5 bases and J by 3 bases; unmatched bases: 3. CDR1 and CDR2 (germline): SEHNR, FQNEAQ (reference sequence). The CDR3 is 15 residues long. CDR3 in amino acids: CASSEGQGATDTQYF. The DNA of the CDR3 is TGTGCCAGCAGCGAGGGACAGGGGGCAACAGATACGCAGTATTTT.

The V call is TRBV7-2, the J call TRBJ1-5; 10 bases line up with TRBD1. The length of the CDR3 is 16 residues. In germline, CDR1 is SGHTA, CDR2 FQGNSA. The V segment lost 2 bases and the J segment 7 bases; nucleotides outside the gene matches: 8. DNA for the CDR3: TGTGCCAGCAGCTTAACCGGGACAGGGGTTCGGCAGCCCCAGCATTTT. Translation gives CASSLTGTGVRQPQHF.

This chain connects TRBV9 to TRBJ2-2, with 7 nucleotides matching TRBD2. CDR1 is SGDLS, CDR2 YYNGEE, per germline. CDR3 length: 16 amino acids. J lost 4 bases, V lost 6 bases, and 12 bases had no gene match. The CDR3 DNA sequence: TGTGCCAGCACCCTGTCGGCGGGGGTCTCCACCGGGGAGCTGTTTTTT. Translating gives CASTLSAGVSTGELFF.

V and J are TRBV10-3 and TRBJ1-1, with 8 bases identical to TRBD1. This CDR3 has 16 residues. The germline V gene has CDR1 ENHRY and CDR2 SYGVKD. J lost 3 bases, V lost 0 bases, and 6 bases had no gene match. CDR3 loop: CAISESQGARDTEAFF. In DNA, the CDR3 is TGTGCCATCAGTGAGTCGCAGGGGGCGCGTGACACTGAAGCTTTCTTT.

The V call is TRBV6-4, the J call TRBJ1-2, with 9 bases aligning to TRBD1. V shed 4 bases, J shed 4 bases, and the junction held 7 bases outside the gene matches. Germline loops: CDR1 MRHNA, CDR2 SNTAGT. The CDR3 covers 15 residues. CDR3: CASSVMATGGYGYTF. CDR3 DNA sequence: TGTGCCAGCAGTGTCATGGCGACAGGGGGCTATGGCTACACCTTC.

The genes are TRBV4-3 and TRBJ1-6; 7 bases map to TRBD1. The junction had 8 bases not matched to a gene; V was cut back by 1 base and J by 8 bases. Germline lookup yields CDR1 LGHNA and CDR2 YSLEER. CDR3 length equals 16 residues. CDR3 region: CASSQARDSLYSPLHF. The CDR3 DNA is TGCGCCAGCAGCCAAGCGCGGGACAGCTTATATTCACCCCTCCACTTT.

This sequence joins TRBV7-2 and TRBJ2-5, with 9 positions matching TRBD2. V lost 5 bases and J lost 4; bases outside the gene matches: 11. CDR1 SGHTA and CDR2 FQGNSA come from the germline V gene. The CDR3 contains 16 residues. CDR3 DNA: TGTGCCAGCAGCCTGAGCGGGGGGCATGTCCGAGAGACCCAGTACTTC. It specifies CASSLSGGHVRETQYF. The full variable domain, with the rest looked up from reference TRBV7-2 and TRBJ2-5, is GAGVSQSPSNKVTEKGKDVELRCDPISGHTALYWYRQSLGQGLEFLIYFQGNSAPDKSGLPSDRFSAERTGGSVSTLTIQRTQQEDSAVYLCASSLSGGHVRETQYFGPGTRLLVL.

The chain has TRBV6-5 and TRBJ2-7; TRBD1 matches at 8 bases. CDR1 MNHEY and CDR2 SVGAGI come from the germline V gene. The trim removed 5 bases at V and 2 bases at J, leaving 8 bases unmatched. This CDR3 contains 15 residues. The CDR3 protein is CASSSPGQGAYEQYF. For the CDR3, the DNA is TGTGCCAGCAGTAGTCCCGGACAGGGAGCCTACGAGCAGTACTTC.